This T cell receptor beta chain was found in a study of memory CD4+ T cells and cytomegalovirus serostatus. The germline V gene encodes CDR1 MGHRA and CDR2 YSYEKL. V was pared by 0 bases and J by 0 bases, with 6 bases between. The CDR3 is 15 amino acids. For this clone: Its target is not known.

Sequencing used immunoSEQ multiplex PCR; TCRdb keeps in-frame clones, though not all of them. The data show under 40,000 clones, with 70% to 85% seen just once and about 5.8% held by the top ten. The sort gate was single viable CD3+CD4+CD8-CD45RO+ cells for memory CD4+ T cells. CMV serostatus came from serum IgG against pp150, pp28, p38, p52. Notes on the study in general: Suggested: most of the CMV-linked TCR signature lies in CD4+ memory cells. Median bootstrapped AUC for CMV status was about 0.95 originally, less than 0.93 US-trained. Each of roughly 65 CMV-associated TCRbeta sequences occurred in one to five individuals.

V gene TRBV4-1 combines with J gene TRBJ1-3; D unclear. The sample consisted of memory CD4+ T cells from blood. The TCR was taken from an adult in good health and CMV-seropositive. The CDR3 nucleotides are TGCGCCAGCAGCCAAGATGGGGTCTCTGGAAACACCATATATTTT. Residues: CASSQDGVSGNTIYF.